This record covers a single TCR beta chain. Its antigen is unidentified. These data belong to a study of cytomegalovirus exposure and HLA in healthy donors. The study, taken as a whole, reports: Cytomegalovirus-associated status was assigned to around 160 TCR beta chains.

Profiling relied on immunoSEQ multiplex PCR, and the TCRdb table lists in-frame clones only, not all of them. This table has about 330,000 clones, 86% appearing once. The CDR3 is made up of 16 amino acids. Trimming took 3 bases from V and 7 from J, leaving 21 bases between them. Germline V CDR1 and CDR2: MDHEN, SYDVKM. The TCR originated in a woman aged 18-29 years in good health and CMV-seronegative. The sequencing input was PBMCs. The chain couples TRBV28 to TRBJ1-2, with D possibly being TRBD1 (5 bases). CDR3 loop: CASSLVREGQWGGYTF. CDR3 in DNA: TGTGCCAGCAGTTTGGTCAGGGAGGGTCAATGGGGTGGCTACACCTTC.